These 26 T cell receptor beta chains share one sample of origin, sequenced in a study of CD8 T cells in Susac syndrome. An amount of RNA that ranged from about 0.45 to 1 ug was reverse transcribed with random hexamers. TCRdb analysed the immunoSEQ multiplex PCR reads with MiXCR anew, one entry per CDR3 protein. Of about 150,000 distinct CDR3 sequences listed, just under 97% are singletons. The sample comprised CD8+ T cells from PBMCs. All receptors derive from a human donor with multiple sclerosis.

The CDR3, as DNA: TGTGCCAGCAGCTTAGCACAGAGCTACGAGCAGTACTTC. Translated, it gives CASSLAQSYEQYF. The V gene is TRBV7-9, the J gene TRBJ2-7; no definite D call. Trimming stripped 0 bases from V and 3 bases from J, with 6 bases between. Germline CDR1 is SEHNR and CDR2 is FQNEAQ (reference sequence). There are 13 residues in the CDR3.

The rearrangement links TRBV6-6 to TRBJ2-3; TRBD1 is a possible D gene (6 bases). Germline V lookup: CDR1 MNHNY, CDR2 SVGAGI (reference sequence). The CDR3 loop spans 16 amino acids. Trimming took 4 bases from V and 0 from J, leaving 14 bases between them. CDR3 bases: TGTGCCAGCAGTTGGAACGAGGGGGAGAGCACAGATACGCAGTATTTT. This gives the protein CASSWNEGESTDTQYF.

CDR3 coding DNA: TGCAGTGCTAGTGGGCCAAACATTCAGTACTTC. This sequence encodes CSASGPNIQYF. The V gene is TRBV20-1, the J gene TRBJ2-4; D call uncertain. The V and J ends lost 3 bases and 6 bases respectively, with 6 bases between them. The CDR3 has 11 amino acids. Per germline, CDR1 DFQATT and CDR2 SNEGSKA (reference sequence).

The chain combines TRBV25-1 with TRBJ1-1; D unresolved. Germline V gene sequence: CDR1 MGHDK, CDR2 SYGVNS. The CDR3 length is 15 residues. V was cut by 4 bases and J by 4 bases, with 16 bases left in between. CDR3 loop: CASSGSGLGSTEAFF. CDR3 bases: TGTGCCAGCAGTGGATCAGGCTTGGGTTCCACTGAAGCTTTCTTT.

The chain joins TRBV5-4 to TRBJ2-1; D might be TRBD1 or TRBD2, each matching 5 bases. The V end lost 4 bases, the J end lost 10 bases, and 12 bases lay between the germline ends. Germline V gene lookup returns CDR1 SGHNT and CDR2 YYREEE (reference sequence). The CDR3 extends over 12 amino acids. CDR3 sequence reads: CASSGGGDEQFF. The DNA for the CDR3 is TGTGCCAGCAGCGGGGGTGGAGACGAGCAGTTCTTC.

The chain uses TRBV5-1 and TRBJ2-1; TRBD2 matches at 11 bases. The J segment lost 9 bases and the V segment lost 1 base, leaving 6 bases of the junction unmatched. This CDR3 has 15 amino acids. CDR1 is SGHRS and CDR2 is YFSETQ in the germline V gene. The CDR3 protein is CASSLRSSGGIEQFF. CDR3 nucleotide sequence: TGCGCCAGCAGCTTGAGGTCTAGCGGGGGGATTGAGCAGTTCTTC.

The chain is built from TRBV7-9 and TRBJ2-3; TRBD1 matches at 9 bases. CDR3 length: 16 residues. V was pared by 5 bases and J by 3 bases, with 9 bases of the junction left unmatched. In germline, CDR1 is SEHNR, CDR2 FQNEAQ (reference sequence). CDR3 sequence: CASSATGGLGTDTQYF. The CDR3 DNA reads TGTGCCAGCAGCGCTACAGGGGGCCTGGGGACAGATACGCAGTATTTT.

The genes are TRBV29-1 and TRBJ1-2, with 7 bases lining up with TRBD1. CDR3 length equals 11 residues. V was pared by 7 bases and J by 6 bases, with 5 bases of the junction left unmatched. In germline, CDR1 is SQVTM, CDR2 ANQGSEA. CDR3: CSARTGDGYTF. The CDR3 nucleotides read TGCAGCGCCCGGACAGGAGATGGCTACACCTTC.

This chain joins TRBV9 and TRBJ1-4, with D maybe TRBD1 (5 bases). CDR3 length: 13 residues. Between the trimmed V and J ends, which lost 5 bases and 7 bases, there was a span of 12 bases. CDR1 SGDLS and CDR2 YYNGEE come from the germline V gene. The CDR3 protein is CASRGGAGEKLFF. CDR3 nucleotide sequence: TGTGCCAGCAGAGGTGGGGCTGGTGAAAAACTGTTTTTT.

The genes are TRBV29-1 and TRBJ2-5; D uncertain. Germline loops: CDR1 SQVTM, CDR2 ANQGSEA. The CDR3 consists of 13 residues. V dropped 5 bases and J dropped 0 bases, with 10 bases sitting between them. CDR3 protein: CSVREGYQETQYF. CDR3 nucleotides: TGCAGCGTTAGAGAAGGGTACCAAGAGACCCAGTACTTC.

This clonotype was observed once. The chain has TRBV11-2 and TRBJ2-7; maybe TRBD1 (5 bases). The CDR3 spans 14 residues. The germline V gene encodes CDR1 SGHAT and CDR2 FQNNGV. The germline V and J ends were trimmed by 1 base and 6 bases, with 13 bases remaining between them. DNA for the CDR3: TGTGCCAGCAGCTTAGCAGGTCAGGGCCGCGAGCAGTACGTC. This gives the protein CASSLAGQGREQYV.

The rearrangement links TRBV11-2 to TRBJ2-7; D gene ambiguous. V lost 7 bases, J lost 4 bases, and 11 bases lay in between. CDR3 length: 12 residues. Germline V gene lookup returns CDR1 SGHAT and CDR2 FQNNGV. The CDR3 loop is CASTFTGYEQYF. CDR3 coding DNA: TGTGCCAGCACCTTCACGGGTTACGAGCAGTACTTC. Full variable domain (remainder filled in from reference TRBV11-2 and TRBJ2-7): EAGVAQSPRYKIIEKRQSVAFWCNPISGHATLYWYQQILGQGPKLLIQFQNNGVVDDSQLPKDRFSAERLKGVDSTLKIQPAKLEDSAVYLCASTFTGYEQYFGPGTRLTVT.

This clonotype was seen a single time. This chain joins TRBV3-1 and TRBJ2-7, with 8 positions matching TRBD2. The CDR3 has 17 residues. The ends lost 0 bases at V and 0 bases at J; junction bases unmatched: 7. Germline assignment: CDR1 LGHDT and CDR2 YNNKEL (reference sequence). CDR3 in amino acids: CASSQERLTSDSYEQYF. Here the CDR3 DNA reads TGTGCCAGCAGCCAAGAACGGTTGACTAGCGACTCCTACGAGCAGTACTTC.

The V and J genes are TRBV29-1 and TRBJ2-1; 12 bases are shared with TRBD2. Germline V gene lookup returns CDR1 SQVTM and CDR2 ANQGSEA. There are 19 residues in the CDR3. V lost 5 bases and J lost 0; bases outside the gene matches: 14. This CDR3 is CSVPPRLAGGTSSYNEQFF. CDR3 DNA sequence: TGCAGCGTTCCCCCCCGGCTAGCGGGGGGGACGAGCTCCTACAATGAGCAGTTCTTC.

The chain links TRBV27 to TRBJ1-2, with TRBD1 identical over 8 bases. The CDR3 is 15 residues long. The germline V gene encodes CDR1 MNHEY and CDR2 SMNVEV (reference sequence). The V segment lost 7 bases and the J segment 4 bases; nucleotides outside the gene matches: 11. CDR3 loop: CASTHSAGGFYGYTF. The CDR3 coding sequence is TGTGCCAGCACCCACAGTGCAGGGGGCTTCTATGGCTACACCTTC.

The chain carries TRBV7-2 and TRBJ2-3, with TRBD2 matching over 7 bases. The CDR3 is 17 residues long. Germline V gene data show CDR1 as SGHTA and CDR2 as FQGNSA. V trimming: 1 base; J trimming: 4 bases; junction bases outside the gene matches: 11. The CDR3 region has the DNA TGTGCCAGCAGCTTAGTTTCCGCGGGAGAGGGAGCAGATACGCAGTATTTT. Amino acid sequence: CASSLVSAGEGADTQYF.

J is TRBJ2-2 and V is TRBV9, with a tentative D call TRBD1 (6 bases). Per germline, CDR1 SGDLS and CDR2 YYNGEE. The CDR3 contains 14 residues. Trimming left V 4 bases short and J 4 bases short, with 11 bases between. The CDR3 loop is CASSPTGTTGELFF. In DNA, the CDR3 is TGTGCCAGCAGCCCAACAGGGACCACCGGGGAGCTGTTTTTT.

The CDR3 sequence is CASSQVMSSTGELFF. The CDR3 bases are TGTGCCAGCAGCCAAGTCATGTCTTCCACCGGGGAGCTGTTTTTT. V and J are TRBV4-2 and TRBJ2-2; no firm D call. Germline loops: CDR1 LGHNA, CDR2 YNFKEQ. The V gene lost 1 base and the J gene lost 4 bases, with 10 bases spanning the gap. This CDR3 spans 15 amino acids.

The chain couples TRBV29-1 to TRBJ1-6; D may be TRBD1 (6 bases). With 6 bases removed from V and 6 bases from J, the gap between germline ends came to 12 bases. The CDR3 is 13 residues long. The germline CDR1 and CDR2 sequences are SQVTM and ANQGSEA. CDR3 in DNA: TGCAGCGTAACCCAGGGGCTTAATTCACCCCTCCACTTT. Protein: CSVTQGLNSPLHF. Supplemented by reference TRBV29-1 and TRBJ1-6, the full variable domain reads SAVISQKPSRDICQRGTSLTIQCQVDSQVTMMFWYRQQPGQSLTLIATANQGSEATYESGFVIDKFPISRPNLTFSTLTVSNMSPEDSSIYLCSVTQGLNSPLHFGNGTRLTVT.

The chain links TRBV7-6 to TRBJ2-7, with 7 bases fitting TRBD1. V shed 6 bases and J 4 bases; nucleotides not matched to a gene: 18. Germline V lookup: CDR1 SGHVS, CDR2 FNYEAQ. The CDR3 is 17 amino acids. The CDR3 DNA follows: TGTGCCAGCAGTCACTACCCCGGGACAGATAATAGTTACGAGCAGTACTTC. Its translation is CASSHYPGTDNSYEQYF. Variable domain in full (rest from reference TRBV7-6 and TRBJ2-7): GAGVSQSPRYKVTKRGQDVALRCDPISGHVSLYWYRQALGQGPEFLTYFNYEAQQDKSGLPNDRFSAERPEGSISTLTIQRTEQRDSAMYRCASSHYPGTDNSYEQYFGPGTRLTVT.

Remarks on this clonotype: Compared with germline, one end of the junction differs, possibly owing to a read error. The chain has TRBV29-1 and TRBJ1-1; tentative D call: TRBD1 (6 bases). Germline CDR1 SQVTM, CDR2 ANQGSEA. This CDR3 has 16 residues. The CDR3 sequence is CSVEARNTGRVTEAFF. As DNA, the CDR3 is TGCAGCGTCGAAGCTAGGAACACAGGGCGGGTCACTGAAGCTTTCTTT.

V gene TRBV20-1 combines with J gene TRBJ1-1; maybe TRBD1 (5 bases). Germline V gene lookup returns CDR1 DFQATT and CDR2 SNEGSKA (reference sequence). This CDR3 has 13 residues. The ends were cut back, 0 bases at V and 8 bases at J, with 13 bases in the middle. The DNA of the CDR3 is TGCAGTGCTAGAGATCGCGAGACAGAGGAAGCTTTCTTT. It yields the protein CSARDRETEEAFF.

V gene TRBV13 combines with J gene TRBJ1-1; D is unclear. Trimming shortened V by 2 bases and J by 1 base, and 8 bases separated the two germline ends. This CDR3 contains 14 residues. Germline CDR1 reads PRHDT; CDR2 reads FYEKMQ (reference sequence). The CDR3 is CASSLRSRNTEAFF. The CDR3 DNA is TGTGCCAGCAGCTTACGGAGCAGGAACACTGAAGCTTTCTTT.

This chain connects TRBV4-2 to TRBJ1-6; D is perhaps TRBD1 (5 bases). Germline V gene sequence: CDR1 LGHNA, CDR2 YNFKEQ. The V end was cut by 3 bases, the J end by 10 bases, with 19 bases between. The CDR3 has 16 amino acids. The CDR3 sequence is CASSQSPQGLGSPLHF. The CDR3 DNA reads TGTGCCAGCAGCCAGAGTCCGCAGGGCCTGGGGTCACCCCTCCACTTT.

This clonotype was seen more than once but under ten times. The chain links TRBV14 to TRBJ1-2; 8 bases line up with TRBD1. The ends lost 0 bases at V and 8 bases at J; junction bases unmatched: 2. This CDR3 has 13 amino acids. Germline lookup yields CDR1 SGHDN and CDR2 FVKESK. The DNA of the CDR3 is TGTGCCAGCAGCCAAGATACAGGGGGGGGCTACACCTTC. Its translation: CASSQDTGGGYTF.

The gene calls are TRBV12-3 or TRBV12-4 and TRBJ2-4, with 7 nucleotides matching TRBD1. V dropped 6 bases and J dropped 6; count of bases not matched to a gene: 5. The length of the CDR3 is 13 residues. The CDR3 DNA reads TGTGCCAGCAGCCCGGGACAGCTAAACATTCAGTACTTC. Its translation: CASSPGQLNIQYF.